This T cell receptor (beta chain) was obtained from a study of T cell repertoires in cytomegalovirus infection. TCRdb reprocessed the reads via MiXCR and lists one record per CDR3 protein. The data contain some 940,000 distinct CDR3 sequences, roughly 31% of them singletons. Germline values: CDR1 SGHVS, CDR2 FQNEAQ. V gave up 4 bases and J gave up 5 bases, with 22 bases separating them. This CDR3 region has 17 residues. This clonotype was counted ten times or more. Antigen unknown. The sample here was cultured CD8+ T cells from PBMCs, taken from culture after CMV antigen stimulation. The chain is built from TRBV7-8 and TRBJ2-3; D tentatively fits TRBD1 or TRBD2 (5 bases each). This clonotype was sampled from a human donor in good health (CMV status not recorded). Some clones in this sample may be carry-over from other donors' samples. The CDR3 sequence is CASSWGAVGPLGDTQYF. CDR3 DNA sequence: TGTGCCAGCAGCTGGGGAGCGGTGGGGCCCCTTGGAGATACGCAGTATTTT.